These 21 T cell receptor beta chains were sequenced from one sample in a study of response to subunit inactivated influenza vaccine. TCRdb re-called the RT-PCR reads with MiXCR, one entry per CDR3 protein. Counted here are around 540,000 distinct CDR3 sequences, approximately 10% occurring once; the ten biggest clones make up 10%. The sequencing used PBMCs from blood, collected on the day of vaccination. These receptors originate from a man aged 50 to 59 who received an inactivated influenza vaccine.

This chain uses TRBV7-9 with TRBJ2-1; D unresolved. Trimming shortened V by 0 bases and J by 8 bases, and 5 bases separated the two germline ends. This CDR3 has 12 residues. The V gene's germline CDR1 is SEHNR and CDR2 FQNEAQ (reference sequence). The CDR3 sequence is CASSLAADEQFF. CDR3 bases: TGTGCCAGCAGCTTAGCGGCGGATGAGCAGTTCTTC.

This chain uses TRBV7-2 with TRBJ1-2; the D gene is possibly TRBD1 (5 bases). This CDR3 is 13 amino acids long. Germline V gene data show CDR1 as SGHTA and CDR2 as FQGNSA. Deletions cut 0 bases from V and 8 bases from J, with 10 bases between. The DNA for the CDR3 is TGTGCCAGCAGCTTAGCAGGGGCTATCGGCTACACCTTC. It encodes CASSLAGAIGYTF.

This clonotype has a count of ten or more. This chain connects TRBV4-2 to TRBJ2-3; TRBD2 aligns across 9 bases. CDR3 length: 16 residues. V lost 5 bases to trimming and J lost 0 bases; unmatched junction nucleotides: 6. CDR1 is LGHNA, CDR2 YNFKEQ, per germline. CDR3: CASSARTSESTDTQYF. In DNA, the CDR3 is TGTGCCAGCAGCGCCCGGACTAGCGAAAGCACAGATACGCAGTATTTT.

The rearrangement links TRBV9 to TRBJ2-1; no definite D call. The CDR3 is 14 residues long. The V end was cut by 0 bases, the J end by 0 bases, with 4 bases between. From germline, CDR1 is SGDLS and CDR2 YYNGEE. DNA for the CDR3: TGTGCCAGCAGCGTAGTGAGCTCCTACAATGAGCAGTTCTTC. Translating gives CASSVVSSYNEQFF.

This clonotype has a count of ten or more. The CDR3 loop reads CASSKLGTSGNTIYF. The CDR3 DNA is TGTGCCAGCAGCAAACTAGGGACTTCTGGAAACACCATATATTTT. The V gene is TRBV21-1, the J gene TRBJ1-3. TRBV21-1 is a pseudogene segment. This CDR3 is built from 15 residues.

This clonotype was counted ten times or more. This chain links TRBV28 with TRBJ2-7; 10 bases map to TRBD1. Per germline, CDR1 MDHEN and CDR2 SYDVKM. The CDR3 contains 14 residues. Unmatched junction bases numbered 2, after V lost 3 bases and J lost 3 bases. The CDR3 nucleotides are TGTGCCAGCAGTTTGGGACAGGGGTACTACGAGCAGTACTTC. Translation gives CASSLGQGYYEQYF. The whole variable domain, filled in from reference TRBV28 and TRBJ2-7, reads DVKVTQSSRYLVKRTGEKVFLECVQDMDHENMFWYRQDPGLGLRLIYFSYDVKMKEKGDIPEGYSVSREKKERFSLILESASTNQTSMYLCASSLGQGYYEQYFGPGTRLTVT.

This clonotype was seen a few times. This chain uses TRBV24-1 with TRBJ2-1; D ambiguous. Germline CDR1 KGHDR, CDR2 SFDVKD. CDR3 length equals 12 residues. V was shortened by 4 bases and J by 10 bases, with 10 bases between the two germline ends. CDR3 coding DNA: TGTGCCACCAGTGACCCCGGTAGCGAGCAGTTCTTC. This translates into CATSDPGSEQFF.

This clonotype was seen more than once but under ten times. The CDR3 region is CACTAPVTYEQYF. In nucleotides, the CDR3 is TGTGCCTGCACCGCGCCGGTAACCTACGAGCAGTACTTC. The genes are TRBV30 and TRBJ2-7; D unresolved. The CDR3 contains 13 residues. Germline V CDR1 and CDR2: GTSNPN, SVGIG (reference sequence). V was pared by 6 bases and J by 2 bases, with 14 bases between.

This chain uses TRBV4-2 with TRBJ2-2; D is possibly TRBD1 (5 bases). Germline values: CDR1 LGHNA, CDR2 YNFKEQ. CDR3 size: 17 residues. V was cut by 4 bases and J by 0 bases, with 15 bases left in between. In DNA, the CDR3 is TGTGCCAGCAGCCCTTCCCAGGGTTTCCCGAACACCGGGGAGCTGTTTTTT. It yields the protein CASSPSQGFPNTGELFF.

This clonotype came up a few times. CDR3 in DNA: TGTGCCAGCAAGAACCCGCTTCACGAGCAGTTCTTC. The encoded protein is CASKNPLHEQFF. J is TRBJ2-1 and V is TRBV6-2 or TRBV6-3; D unclear. This CDR3 contains 12 residues. With 7 bases removed from V and 10 bases from J, the gap between germline ends came to 14 bases. CDR1 is MNHEY and CDR2 is SVGEGT in the germline V gene.

The chain couples TRBV4-3 to TRBJ2-3, with no clear D. CDR3 length: 17 residues. The germline V gene encodes CDR1 LGHNA and CDR2 YSLEER. Trimming removed 0 bases at V and 2 bases at J, with 15 bases between. The CDR3 nucleotides are TGCGCCAGCAGCCAAGATCTGGAACTCGAACACACAGATACGCAGTATTTT. This gives the protein CASSQDLELEHTDTQYF.

This clonotype was counted ten times or more. The V gene is TRBV14, the J gene TRBJ2-2, with D hard to call. Germline values: CDR1 SGHDN, CDR2 FVKESK. The V end was cut by 4 bases, the J end by 5 bases, with 17 bases between. This CDR3 comprises 16 residues. CDR3: CASSPNSGRKTGELFF. The CDR3, as DNA: TGTGCCAGCAGCCCGAATTCCGGGCGGAAGACCGGGGAGCTGTTTTTT.

V gene TRBV10-3 combines with J gene TRBJ2-2; D remains unclear. V lost 3 bases to trimming and J lost 4 bases, with 9 bases between them. Germline V gene data show CDR1 as ENHRY and CDR2 as SYGVKD. This CDR3 is 14 amino acids long. The CDR3 DNA reads TGTGCCATCAGTGATCTACTCATCACCGGGGAGCTGTTTTTT. Amino acids: CAISDLLITGELFF.

Many counts were recorded for this clonotype. The rearrangement uses TRBV11-1 and TRBJ1-1; 9 bases align to TRBD1. The CDR3 sequence is 15 residues long. CDR1 and CDR2 (germline): SGHAT, FQDESV (reference sequence). V was pared by 4 bases and J by 7 bases, with 10 bases of the junction left unmatched. This CDR3 reads CASSSSRDRANEAFF. The CDR3 DNA sequence: TGTGCCAGCAGCTCCTCCCGGGACAGGGCGAATGAAGCTTTCTTT.

This clonotype was found a few times. The chain employs TRBV5-6 and TRBJ2-6; tentative D call: TRBD1 (6 bases). Germline lookup yields CDR1 SGHDT and CDR2 YYEEEE. The V end lost 4 bases, the J end lost 2 bases, and 19 bases lay between the germline ends. The CDR3 length is 18 residues. The CDR3 loop reads CASSRPGTWLPGANVLTF. The CDR3 DNA is TGTGCCAGCAGCCGTCCCGGGACATGGCTCCCTGGGGCCAACGTCCTGACTTTC.

In its sample, this clonotype was seen a few times. The rearrangement uses TRBV29-1 and TRBJ2-2; TRBD2 aligns across 13 bases. The CDR3 length is 15 residues. Germline-derived CDR1 and CDR2 are SQVTM and ANQGSEA. The ends lost 6 bases at V and 7 bases at J; junction bases unmatched: 8. CDR3 region: CSVRTSGSFVGELFF. DNA of the CDR3: TGCAGCGTCAGGACTAGCGGGAGTTTTGTCGGGGAGCTGTTTTTT.

Notes on this clonotype: Because the CDR3 is missing its conserved closing phenylalanine or tryptophan, this is likely a read error. The chain is built from TRBV7-9 and TRBJ2-5; the D is unclear. Germline CDR1 is SEHNR and CDR2 is FQNEAQ (reference sequence). The CDR3 spans 11 residues. The V end was cut by 5 bases, the J end by 5 bases, with 6 bases between. The CDR3: CASSRSETQYL. DNA for the CDR3: TGTGCCAGCAGCCGCTCGGAGACCCAGTACTTG.

This sequence joins TRBV5-1 and TRBJ2-5, with TRBD1 as a possible D gene (6 bases). This CDR3 contains 15 residues. Trimming pared 4 bases from V and 4 bases from J, leaving 17 bases between. Germline CDR1 is SGHRS and CDR2 is YFSETQ. DNA of the CDR3: TGCGCCAGCAGCCAGGACAGCCATGGGGGAGAGACCCAGTACTTC. Amino acid sequence: CASSQDSHGGETQYF.

The sample holds many counts of this clonotype. The chain links TRBV4-3 to TRBJ1-1, with TRBD1 as a possible D gene (5 bases). The CDR3 extends over 11 amino acids. The germline V and J ends were trimmed by 8 bases and 5 bases, with 9 bases remaining between them. Germline V gene data show CDR1 as LGHNA and CDR2 as YSLEER. CDR3 nucleotides: TGCGCCAGCCGGGGCGCGACTGAAGCTTTCTTT. Protein sequence: CASRGATEAFF.

This clonotype was detected many times. The V gene is TRBV9, the J gene TRBJ2-2, with D tentatively TRBD1 (6 bases). Germline CDR1 and CDR2: SGDLS and YYNGEE. Trimming removed 4 bases from V and 4 bases from J, with 17 bases in between. The CDR3 extends over 16 amino acids. CDR3 residues: CASSPITGIRTGELFF. The CDR3 DNA sequence: TGTGCCAGCAGCCCCATAACAGGGATTCGCACCGGGGAGCTGTTTTTT.

The chain links TRBV12-3 or TRBV12-4 to TRBJ2-5; 7 bases fit TRBD2. CDR3 size: 15 residues. Trimming took 3 bases from V and 3 from J; bases not matched to a gene: 7. The CDR3 nucleotides are TGTGCCAGCAGTTTCGGTAGCGGGCGCGAAGAGACCCAGTACTTC. Translation gives CASSFGSGREETQYF.